This TCR beta chain was sequenced in a study of cytomegalovirus exposure and HLA in healthy donors. On the study more broadly: Membership in the Caucasian-associated ancestry cluster was found for around 81% of approximately 380 genotyped donors. Overall study findings and caveats: Previous analysis showed most TCR beta V segments were productive about 90% or about 30% of the time. Common viral pathogens were later found to be apparently linked to several of the most significant clusters.

A word on this clone: The antigen is unknown.

Germline CDR1 reads SGHAT; CDR2 reads FQDESV (reference sequence). The CDR3 contains 16 residues. The V end was cut by 1 base, the J end by 5 bases, with 17 bases between. The primer mix had 60 Vbeta and 13 Jbeta primers. Sequenced by immunoSEQ multiplex PCR; TCRdb stores in-frame clones only, minus some. The table includes some 160,000 clones, over 60% detected once. V usage is TRBV11-1 and J usage is TRBJ2-5; the D gene is possibly TRBD2 (5 bases). Sequencing was performed on PBMCs. The sequence derives from a woman aged 40-49 years in good health and CMV-seronegative. CDR3 amino acids: CASSLGGYGINETQYF. The CDR3 DNA reads TGTGCCAGCAGCTTAGGAGGCTACGGGATTAATGAGACCCAGTACTTC. The entire variable domain, with the rest obtained from reference TRBV11-1 and TRBJ2-5, is as follows: EAEVAQSPRYKITEKSQAVAFWCDPISGHATLYWYRQILGQGPELLVQFQDESVVDDSQLPKDRFSAERLKGVDSTLKIQPAELGDSAMYLCASSLGGYGINETQYFGPGTRLLVL.